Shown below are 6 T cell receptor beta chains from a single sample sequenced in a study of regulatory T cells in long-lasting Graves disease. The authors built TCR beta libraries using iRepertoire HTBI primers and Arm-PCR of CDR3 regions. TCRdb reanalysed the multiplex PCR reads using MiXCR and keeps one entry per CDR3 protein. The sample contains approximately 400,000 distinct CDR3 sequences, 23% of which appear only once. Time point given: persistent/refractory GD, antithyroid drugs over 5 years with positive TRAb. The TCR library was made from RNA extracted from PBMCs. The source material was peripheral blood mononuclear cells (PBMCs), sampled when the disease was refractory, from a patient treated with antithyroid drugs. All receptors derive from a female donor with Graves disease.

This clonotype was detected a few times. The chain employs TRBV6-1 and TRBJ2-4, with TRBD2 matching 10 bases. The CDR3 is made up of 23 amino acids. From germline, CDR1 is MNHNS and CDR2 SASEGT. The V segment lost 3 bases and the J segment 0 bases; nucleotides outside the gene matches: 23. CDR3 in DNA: TGTGCCAGCAGTGAGACGACTACCGGGCTAGCGGGAGTGGGCGGAATAGCCAAAAACATTCAGTACTTC. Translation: CASSETTTGLAGVGGIAKNIQYF.

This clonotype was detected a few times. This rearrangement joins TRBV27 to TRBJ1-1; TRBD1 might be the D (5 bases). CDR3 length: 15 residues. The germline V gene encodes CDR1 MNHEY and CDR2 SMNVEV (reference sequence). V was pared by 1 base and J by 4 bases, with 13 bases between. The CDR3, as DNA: TGTGCCAGCAGTTTATATCAGGGACCGGGCACTGAAGCTTTCTTT. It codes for CASSLYQGPGTEAFF.

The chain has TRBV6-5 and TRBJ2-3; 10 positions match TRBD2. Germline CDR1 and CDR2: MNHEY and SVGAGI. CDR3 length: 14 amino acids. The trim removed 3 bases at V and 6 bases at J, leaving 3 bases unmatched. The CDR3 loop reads CASSYLAGDDTQYF. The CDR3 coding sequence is TGTGCCAGCAGTTATCTAGCGGGAGACGATACGCAGTATTTT.

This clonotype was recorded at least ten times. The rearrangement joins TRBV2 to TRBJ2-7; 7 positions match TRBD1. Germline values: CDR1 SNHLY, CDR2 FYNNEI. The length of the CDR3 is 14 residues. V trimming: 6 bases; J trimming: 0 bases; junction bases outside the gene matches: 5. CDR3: CASSTGQLSYEQYF. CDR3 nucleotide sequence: TGTGCCAGCAGCACGGGACAGCTCTCCTACGAGCAGTACTTC. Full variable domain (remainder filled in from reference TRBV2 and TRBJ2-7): EPEVTQTPSHQVTQMGQEVILRCVPISNHLYFYWYRQILGQKVEFLVSFYNNEISEKSEIFDDQFSVERPDGSNFTLKIRSTKLEDSAMYFCASSTGQLSYEQYFGPGTRLTVT.

The CDR3 region is CASSQGGSAGEQYF. Here the CDR3 DNA reads TGTGCCAGCAGCCAAGGGGGGAGCGCGGGGGAGCAGTACTTC. The V and J genes are TRBV3-1 and TRBJ2-7; weak D call: TRBD2 (6 bases). Germline lookup yields CDR1 LGHDT and CDR2 YNNKEL (reference sequence). With 1 base removed from V and 7 bases from J, the gap between germline ends came to 14 bases. The CDR3 runs 14 residues.

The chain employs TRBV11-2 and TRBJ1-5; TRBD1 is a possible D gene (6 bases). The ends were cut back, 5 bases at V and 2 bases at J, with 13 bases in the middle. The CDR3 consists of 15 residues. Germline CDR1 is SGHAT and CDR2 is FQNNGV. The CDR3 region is CASSPAGVGNQPQHF. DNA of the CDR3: TGTGCCAGCAGCCCGGCAGGGGTTGGCAATCAGCCCCAGCATTTT. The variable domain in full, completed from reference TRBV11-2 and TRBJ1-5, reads EAGVAQSPRYKIIEKRQSVAFWCNPISGHATLYWYQQILGQGPKLLIQFQNNGVVDDSQLPKDRFSAERLKGVDSTLKIQPAKLEDSAVYLCASSPAGVGNQPQHFGDGTRLSIL.